This T cell receptor beta chain appears in the sequencing data of a study of CD8 T cells in ankylosing spondylitis. Molecular-barcoded quantitative 5'-RACE produced these TCR beta libraries. TCRdb used MiXCR to reprocess the 5' RACE reads, holding one entry per CDR3 protein. The sample includes more than 250,000 distinct CDR3 sequences, 11% of them seen just once. There are 18 residues in the CDR3. Germline V gene lookup returns CDR1 LGHDT and CDR2 YNNKEL (reference sequence). V shed 1 base, J shed 1 base, and the junction held 13 bases outside the gene matches. This clonotype was seen at least ten times. The target antigen is unknown. Overall study findings and caveats: Roughly eight highly homologous variants formed a TCR beta motif that appeared characteristic of ankylosing spondylitis blood. Matched ankylosing spondylitis synovial fluid reportedly showed significant enrichment of disease-linked clones.

The specimen sequenced was blood, either unsorted or a sorted T cell fraction (not recorded which). This TCR was recovered from a female donor with ankylosing spondylitis or in good health (not recorded which). This chain joins TRBV3-1 and TRBJ2-7; TRBD1 agrees at 7 bases. For the CDR3, the DNA is TGTGCCAGCAGCCAAGTCTTCACATCCGGGACAGAGTCCTACGAGCAGTACTTC. Translating it yields CASSQVFTSGTESYEQYF.